Detailed here is one T cell receptor beta chain. The data derive from a study of shared clonotypes between healthy human individuals. All donors were healthy HIV-negative adults lacking recent acute infections or vaccinations. The data were produced by immunoSEQ multiplex PCR, yet TCRdb's version contains in-frame clones alone and is incomplete. The repertoire consists of roughly 2,500,000 clones, with approximately 93% occurring once and the leading ten covering 0.35% to 0.45%. The CDR3 is 15 residues long. The germline V gene encodes CDR1 MDHEN and CDR2 SYDVKM. The V end was cut by 6 bases, the J end by 0 bases, with 14 bases between.

This chain uses TRBV28 with TRBJ2-5; a possible D gene is TRBD1 (5 bases). This TCR came from a man younger than 30 in good health. Some clones in this sample may be carry-over from other donors' samples. The sample taken for sequencing was naive CD4+ T cells from PBMCs. Stated subset: CD45RA+ positively selected. CDR3 protein: CASRTPTAYQETQYF. CDR3 coding DNA: TGTGCCAGCAGGACCCCGACAGCGTACCAAGAGACCCAGTACTTC.